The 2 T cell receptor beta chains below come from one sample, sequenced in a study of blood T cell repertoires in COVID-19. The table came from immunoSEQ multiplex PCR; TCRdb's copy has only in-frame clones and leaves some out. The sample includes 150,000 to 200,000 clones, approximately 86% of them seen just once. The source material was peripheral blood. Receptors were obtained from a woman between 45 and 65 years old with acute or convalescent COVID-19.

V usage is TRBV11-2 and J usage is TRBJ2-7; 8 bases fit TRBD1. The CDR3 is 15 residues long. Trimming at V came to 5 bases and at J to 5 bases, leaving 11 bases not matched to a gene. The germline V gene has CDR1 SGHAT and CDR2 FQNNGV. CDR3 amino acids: CASSVRGSTGDEQYF. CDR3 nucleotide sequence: TGTGCCAGCAGCGTTAGGGGCTCGACAGGGGACGAGCAGTACTTC.

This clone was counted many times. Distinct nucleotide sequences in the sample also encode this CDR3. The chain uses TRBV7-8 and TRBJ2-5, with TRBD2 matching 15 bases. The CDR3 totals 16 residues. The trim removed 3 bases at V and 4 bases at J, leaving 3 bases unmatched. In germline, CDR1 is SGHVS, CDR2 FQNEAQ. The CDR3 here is CASSFGGLAGGETQYF. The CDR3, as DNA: TGTGCCAGCAGCTTCGGGGGACTAGCGGGGGGAGAGACCCAGTACTTC.